This is a list of T cell receptor beta chains from one sample in a study of OX40 agonist ivuxolimab in advanced cancers. The protocol was immunoSEQ multiplex PCR, while the TCRdb copy is restricted to in-frame clones and leaves out a portion. The table records around 58,000 clones, approximately 90% of them present only once. This specimen consisted of CD4+ or CD8+ T cells sorted from blood, obtained in a trial of the OX40 agonist ivuxolimab. Every receptor here comes from an adult with an advanced solid tumor such as melanoma, head and neck, liver or kidney cancer. Each CDR3 is given with its conserved first and last residue. The D gene is left open where the match is weak. Rows may omit the clone size; those that give it use once, few, many or a size class.

J: TRBJ2-2
size: NA
V: TRBV7-3
D: NA
DNA: TGTGCCAGCAGCTTAGGTCCCCCGCCCGGGGAGCTGTTTTTT
CDR3: CASSLGPPPGELFF

J: TRBJ2-7
size: NA
V: TRBV5-5
D: NA
DNA: TGTGCCAGCAGCTTGACAGTCTACGAGCAGTACTTC
CDR3: CASSLTVYEQYF

J: TRBJ1-2
size: NA
V: TRBV7-9
D: TRBD1
DNA: TGTGCCAGCAGCCCCAGACAGGGGGGGATTGTTTTCTATGGCTACACCTTC
CDR3: CASSPRQGGIVFYGYTF

J: TRBJ2-7
size: NA
V: TRBV7-8
D: NA
DNA: TGTGCCAGCAGCTTAGGGGGGAGCGAGCAGTACTTC
CDR3: CASSLGGSEQYF

J: TRBJ1-6
size: NA
V: TRBV27
D: NA
DNA: TGTGCCAGCAGGCCTTACAGGGAGAATTCACCCCTCCACTTT
CDR3: CASRPYRENSPLHF

J: TRBJ2-2
size: NA
V: TRBV11-3
D: NA
DNA: TGTGCCAGCAGCTTAGCATCCGGCGGGGAGCTGTTTTTT
CDR3: CASSLASGGELFF

J: TRBJ1-1
size: NA
V: TRBV5-1
D: NA
DNA: TGCGCCAGCAGCACGGACCGAGGGGCGAACACTGAAGCTTTCTTT
CDR3: CASSTDRGANTEAFF

J: TRBJ2-1
size: NA
V: TRBV7-2
D: TRBD2
DNA: TGTGCCAGCAGCTTATCCGGGAGGTGGGATGAGCAGTTCTTC
CDR3: CASSLSGRWDEQFF

J: TRBJ2-1
size: NA
V: TRBV10-2
D: NA
DNA: TGCGCCAGCAGTGAGTCGAGTAGGGGATCCTACAATGAGCAGTTCTTC
CDR3: CASSESSRGSYNEQFF

J: TRBJ2-3
size: NA
V: TRBV5-1
D: TRBD1
DNA: TGCGCCAGTAGCGGACAGGGACTCACAGATACGCAGTATTTT
CDR3: CASSGQGLTDTQYF

J: TRBJ2-1
size: NA
V: TRBV9
D: TRBD2
DNA: TGTGCCAGCAGCTCCGGGACTAGCGGGAGTCATGAGCAGTTCTTC
CDR3: CASSSGTSGSHEQFF

J: TRBJ2-7
size: NA
V: TRBV5-6
D: NA
DNA: TGTGCCAGCAGCTTGGGACCCAGGGAATCCCACGAGCAGTACTTC
CDR3: CASSLGPRESHEQYF

J: TRBJ2-2
size: NA
V: TRBV10-3
D: NA
DNA: TGTGCCAGCACCTCGCAGGGGCGGACCGGGGAGCTGTTTTTT
CDR3: CASTSQGRTGELFF

J: TRBJ2-1
size: NA
V: TRBV7-9
D: NA
DNA: TGTGCCAGCAGCCCCCCGAGGCAGGGTGATGAGCAGTTCTTC
CDR3: CASSPPRQGDEQFF

J: TRBJ1-4
size: NA
V: TRBV6-1
D: TRBD1
DNA: TGTGCCAGCATACCCGGGACAGCAAATGAAAAACTGTTTTTT
CDR3: CASIPGTANEKLFF

J: TRBJ2-4
size: NA
V: TRBV19
D: NA
DNA: TGTGCCAGTAGTATCGACGGACCGAGTAGGATAGCCAAAAACATTCAGTACTTC
CDR3: CASSIDGPSRIAKNIQYF

J: TRBJ1-5
size: NA
V: TRBV6-5
D: NA
DNA: TGTGCCAGCAGCGGAGGGGCAGTCGGTCAGCCCCAGCATTTT
CDR3: CASSGGAVGQPQHF

J: TRBJ2-7
size: NA
V: TRBV2
D: NA
DNA: TGTGCCAGCAGTTCGGGGCTCTCCTACGAGCAGTACTTC
CDR3: CASSSGLSYEQYF

J: TRBJ1-4
size: once
V: TRBV7-6
D: NA
DNA: TGTGCCAGCAGTAAACGACGGGACCCGGGAGAAAAACTGTTTTTT
CDR3: CASSKRRDPGEKLFF

J: TRBJ2-6
size: NA
V: TRBV7-6
D: NA
DNA: TGTGCCAGCAGCCGACAGGTGCCCTCTGGGGCCAACGTCCTGACTTTC
CDR3: CASSRQVPSGANVLTF

J: TRBJ2-3
size: NA
V: TRBV18
D: TRBD1
DNA: TGTGCCAGCTCACAAACCGGGACAGGGTTCGCAGATACGCAGTATTTT
CDR3: CASSQTGTGFADTQYF

J: TRBJ2-1
size: NA
V: TRBV9
D: NA
DNA: TGTGCCAGCAGCGTAGCAGGGAACAATGAGCAGTTCTTC
CDR3: CASSVAGNNEQFF

J: TRBJ2-6
size: NA
V: TRBV6-5
D: NA
DNA: TGTGCCAGCACCTATACTAGCTCTGGGGCCAACGTCCTGACTTTC
CDR3: CASTYTSSGANVLTF

J: TRBJ2-4
size: NA
V: TRBV2
D: NA
DNA: TGTGCCAGCAGTGAAGGGGCGCGGGGGCGCGAAAACATTCAGTACTTC
CDR3: CASSEGARGRENIQYF

J: TRBJ1-4
size: NA
V: TRBV9
D: NA
DNA: TGTGCCAGCAGCGACACAGCAACTAATGAAAAACTGTTTTTT
CDR3: CASSDTATNEKLFF

J: TRBJ2-7
size: NA
V: TRBV7-3
D: NA
DNA: TGTGCCAGCAGCCGCACGGACCCGAACTACGAGCAGTACTTC
CDR3: CASSRTDPNYEQYF

J: TRBJ1-2
size: NA
V: TRBV25-1
D: NA
DNA: TGTGCCAGCAGTGAATATCTGGAGAGCTATGGCTACACCTTC
CDR3: CASSEYLESYGYTF

J: TRBJ2-5
size: once
V: TRBV5-1
D: NA
DNA: TGCGCCAGCCAGGGGGGGCAGGGGGCGAGAGAGACCCAGTACTTC
CDR3: CASQGGQGARETQYF

J: TRBJ1-5
size: NA
V: TRBV7-9
D: TRBD1
DNA: TGTGCCAGCAGCTTGACAGGGGGGGCGTTTAGCAATCAGCCCCAGCATTTT
CDR3: CASSLTGGAFSNQPQHF

J: TRBJ2-7
size: NA
V: TRBV7-9
D: TRBD2
DNA: TGTGCCAGCAGCTCAGGACTAGCGGGGGGAGAGCAGTACTTC
CDR3: CASSSGLAGGEQYF

J: TRBJ2-1
size: NA
V: TRBV7-3
D: TRBD1
DNA: TGTGCCAGCGGGACAGGTGTAAATGAGCAGTTCTTC
CDR3: CASGTGVNEQFF

J: TRBJ2-5
size: NA
V: TRBV5-4
D: TRBD2
DNA: TGTGCCAGCAGCTTTGGGGGAGCGGGAAGGGAGACCCAGTACTTC
CDR3: CASSFGGAGRETQYF

J: TRBJ1-2
size: NA
V: TRBV28
D: NA
DNA: TGTGCCACCAAAGAGGGGATTTTTAACTATGGCTACACCTTC
CDR3: CATKEGIFNYGYTF

J: TRBJ1-5
size: once
V: TRBV7-9
D: NA
DNA: TGTGCCAGCAGCCCCCCGGGGAATAGCAATCAGCCCCAGCATTTT
CDR3: CASSPPGNSNQPQHF

J: TRBJ2-1
size: NA
V: TRBV5-6
D: NA
DNA: TGTGCCAGCAGCTTGGACTCTCTTATTAGGAATGAGCAGTTCTTC
CDR3: CASSLDSLIRNEQFF

J: TRBJ1-1
size: NA
V: TRBV7-9
D: TRBD1
DNA: TGTGCCAGCAGCACCCGGGACAGGGGTAGGAACACTGAAGCTTTCTTT
CDR3: CASSTRDRGRNTEAFF

J: TRBJ1-4
size: NA
V: TRBV29-1
D: TRBD1
DNA: TGCAGCGTTACCCGGGACAGGGGGCGTAGTGAAAAACTGTTTTTT
CDR3: CSVTRDRGRSEKLFF

J: TRBJ2-3
size: NA
V: TRBV11-2
D: NA
DNA: TGTGCCAGCAGCGGAGGCGGTCCAGATACGCAGTATTTT
CDR3: CASSGGGPDTQYF

J: TRBJ2-3
size: NA
V: TRBV9
D: NA
DNA: TGTGCCAGCAGCGTAGGGCAGGGATCAGATACGCAGTATTTT
CDR3: CASSVGQGSDTQYF

J: TRBJ1-1
size: NA
V: TRBV5-6
D: TRBD1
DNA: TGTGCCAGCAGCGCCGGGGACAGGAACACTGAAGCTTTCTTT
CDR3: CASSAGDRNTEAFF

J: TRBJ1-1
size: NA
V: TRBV30
D: NA
DNA: TGTGCCTGGAGCTCTGAGGGGCTAGGGAACACTGAAGCTTTCTTT
CDR3: CAWSSEGLGNTEAFF

J: TRBJ2-3
size: NA
V: TRBV6-6
D: TRBD2
DNA: TGTGCCAGCAGCGAGCGGGGGACTAGCACAGATACGCAGTATTTT
CDR3: CASSERGTSTDTQYF

J: TRBJ1-2
size: once
V: TRBV19
D: TRBD1
DNA: TGTGCCACCTCGGGTGGACAGGCCGGAAACTATGGCTACACCTTC
CDR3: CATSGGQAGNYGYTF

J: TRBJ2-5
size: NA
V: TRBV6-1
D: TRBD2
DNA: TGTGCCAGCAGTAGTACTAGCGGGCCTCGGGAGACCCAGTACTTC
CDR3: CASSSTSGPRETQYF

J: TRBJ2-1
size: once
V: TRBV7-2
D: TRBD2
DNA: TGTGCCAGCAGCTTTAGCGGGAGTGCGTACAATGAGCAGTTCTTC
CDR3: CASSFSGSAYNEQFF

J: TRBJ2-5
size: NA
V: TRBV27
D: NA
DNA: TGTGCCAGCAGAGGAAGCGGGCAGCAAGAGACCCAGTACTTC
CDR3: CASRGSGQQETQYF

J: TRBJ2-3
size: NA
V: TRBV12-2
D: NA
DNA: TGTGCAAGTCGCTTAGAAGCGGGGGGGGACCTATCTAGCACAGATACGCAGTATTTT
CDR3: CASRLEAGGDLSSTDTQYF

J: TRBJ2-3
size: NA
V: TRBV19
D: TRBD2
DNA: TGTGCCAGTAGGGGTTCAGCGGGAGGCCTCCATAGCACAGATACGCAGTATTTT
CDR3: CASRGSAGGLHSTDTQYF

J: TRBJ2-7
size: once
V: TRBV10-3
D: NA
DNA: TGTGCCATCAGCCCCTCCTTTTCACACCCTTCCTACGAGCAGTACTTC
CDR3: CAISPSFSHPSYEQYF